Below, 29 T cell receptor beta chains from the same sample are listed, as sequenced in a study of shared clonotypes between healthy human individuals. Some clones are missing from TCRdb's copy, which holds only in-frame ones; the method was immunoSEQ multiplex PCR. Here the sample spans millions of clones, over 85% being singletons. The specimen was naive CD4+ T cells sorted from blood. Subset in this sample: CD45RA+ positively selected. These receptors came from a man between 18 and 35 years old in good health.

J is TRBJ1-1 and V is TRBV9; 11 positions agree with TRBD1. The CDR3 runs 14 residues. Trimming cost V 3 bases and J 8 bases; bases outside gene matches: 6. Germline assignment: CDR1 SGDLS and CDR2 YYNGEE. CDR3 sequence (DNA): TGTGCCAGCAGCGGGACAGGGGGCTCCAGCGAAGCTTTCTTT. This codes for CASSGTGGSSEAFF. Variable domain in full (rest from reference TRBV9 and TRBJ1-1): DSGVTQTPKHLITATGQRVTLRCSPRSGDLSVYWYQQSLDQGLQFLIQYYNGEERAKGNILERFSAQQFPDLHSELNLSSLELGDSALYFCASSGTGGSSEAFFGQGTRLTVV.

In the case of this clone: The same CDR3 is also encoded by other DNA sequences in this sample. This chain links TRBV7-9 with TRBJ1-2; D is unclear. The CDR3 contains 14 residues. V was trimmed by 1 base and J by 3 bases, leaving 9 bases between them. Germline CDR1 and CDR2: SEHNR and FQNEAQ (reference sequence). DNA for the CDR3: TGTGCCAGCAGCTTAGTGCGGACCGACTATGGCTACACCTTC. It yields the protein CASSLVRTDYGYTF.

V usage is TRBV6-6 and J usage is TRBJ1-1; the D is unclear. Deletions cut 1 base from V and 5 bases from J, with 5 bases between. Germline-derived CDR1 and CDR2 are MNHNY and SVGAGI (reference sequence). This CDR3 is 12 amino acids long. DNA for the CDR3: TGTGCCAGCAGTTACTGGTGGACTGAAGCTTTCTTT. This gives the protein CASSYWWTEAFF.

This clone was observed once. Other nucleotide sequences in the sample specify the same CDR3. The chain's CDR3 is CASSLGPSGGETQYF. The DNA of the CDR3 is TGCGCCAGCAGCTTGGGTCCTAGCGGGGGAGAGACCCAGTACTTC. The chain uses TRBV5-1 and TRBJ2-5; 10 positions match TRBD2. Germline V gene sequence: CDR1 SGHRS, CDR2 YFSETQ. Germline trimming cut 0 bases from V and 4 bases from J; bases unmatched to any gene: 3. The CDR3 consists of 15 residues. The full variable domain, rest sourced from reference TRBV5-1 and TRBJ2-5, is KAGVTQTPRYLIKTRGQQVTLSCSPISGHRSVSWYQQTPGQGLQFLFEYFSETQRNKGNFPGRFSGRQFSNSRSEMNVSTLELGDSALYLCASSLGPSGGETQYFGPGTRLLVL.

This sequence joins TRBV5-4 and TRBJ1-1; D unresolved. Trimming stripped 3 bases from V and 6 bases from J, with 12 bases between. Germline V gives CDR1 SGHNT, CDR2 YYREEE (reference sequence). The CDR3 covers 13 residues. The CDR3 DNA reads as TGTGCCAGCAGCTCACCCAGCATCCCTGAAGCTTTCTTT. Amino acid sequence: CASSSPSIPEAFF.

The chain joins TRBV6-6 to TRBJ2-7; 11 bases are a match to TRBD2. Per the germline V gene, CDR1 is MNHNY and CDR2 is SVGAGI (reference sequence). The CDR3 extends over 14 amino acids. With V trimmed by 6 bases and J by 3 bases, 4 bases remained unmatched. This CDR3 reads CASRSGTSGYEQYF. CDR3 DNA: TGTGCCAGCAGGTCCGGGACTAGCGGCTACGAGCAGTACTTC.

The CDR3 coding sequence is TGTGCCAGCACCCGGACAGGGAAGGGGGGCTACACCTTC. Protein sequence: CASTRTGKGGYTF. V gene TRBV5-6 combines with J gene TRBJ1-2; 8 positions agree with TRBD1. Germline CDR1 SGHDT, CDR2 YYEEEE. This CDR3 is built from 13 residues. V gave up 6 bases and J gave up 8 bases; unmatched junction bases: 9.

The gene calls are TRBV30 and TRBJ1-2, with D perhaps TRBD1 (6 bases). The V gene's germline CDR1 is GTSNPN and CDR2 SVGIG (reference sequence). V lost 1 base and J 11 bases, leaving 14 bases between the germline ends. The CDR3 loop spans 12 amino acids. The CDR3 DNA is TGTGCCTGGAGTGAGGCCGGGACAAGGTACACCTTC. It encodes CAWSEAGTRYTF. The whole variable domain, filled in from reference TRBV30 and TRBJ1-2, reads SQTIHQWPATLVQPVGSPLSLECTVEGTSNPNLYWYRQAAGRGLQLLFYSVGIGQISSEVPQNLSASRPQDRQFILSSKKLLLSDSGFYLCAWSEAGTRYTFGSGTRLTVV.

The V and J genes are TRBV19 and TRBJ1-2; D is uncertain. The CDR3 covers 14 residues. Trimming stripped 4 bases from V and 6 bases from J, with 15 bases between. Germline CDR1 reads LNHDA; CDR2 reads SQIVND (reference sequence). As DNA, the CDR3 is TGTGCCAGTAGTAGTAAGCCCGGAGCGAATGGCTACACCTTC. Translated: CASSSKPGANGYTF. Based on the CDR3 plus reference TRBV19 and TRBJ1-2, the full variable domain is DGGITQSPKYLFRKEGQNVTLSCEQNLNHDAMYWYRQDPGQGLRLIYYSQIVNDFQKGDIAEGYSVSREKKESFPLTVTSAQKNPTAFYLCASSSKPGANGYTFGSGTRLTVV.

DNA for the CDR3: TGTGCCAGCAGTTTGGACATTTTCGGCAATCAGCCCCAGCATTTT. The encoded protein is CASSLDIFGNQPQHF. J is TRBJ1-5 and V is TRBV28, with a weak D call TRBD1 (5 bases). This CDR3 is 15 amino acids long. Trimming took off 3 bases at V and 2 bases at J, with 11 bases between the two ends. CDR1 is MDHEN and CDR2 is SYDVKM in the germline V gene.

V is TRBV9 and J is TRBJ2-3; D unresolved. The CDR3 sequence is 15 residues long. V dropped 0 bases and J dropped 2 bases, with 10 bases sitting between them. Germline V gene lookup returns CDR1 SGDLS and CDR2 YYNGEE. The CDR3 nucleotides are TGTGCCAGCAGCGTAGGTTCTCTTGACACAGATACGCAGTATTTT. It codes for CASSVGSLDTDTQYF.

This clone was observed a single time. The chain employs TRBV27 and TRBJ2-1; 16 bases align to TRBD2. Germline trimming cut 5 bases from V and 0 bases from J; bases unmatched to any gene: 7. Germline V lookup: CDR1 MNHEY, CDR2 SMNVEV (reference sequence). This CDR3 comprises 19 residues. CDR3 protein: CASSPPGLAGGSSYNEQFF. CDR3 nucleotide sequence: TGTGCCAGCAGTCCACCGGGACTAGCGGGGGGGAGCTCCTACAATGAGCAGTTCTTC.

The V and J genes are TRBV7-9 and TRBJ2-7; D may be TRBD1 (6 bases). Germline loops: CDR1 SEHNR, CDR2 FQNEAQ (reference sequence). The CDR3 is 14 amino acids. Trimming left V 5 bases short and J 2 bases short, with 13 bases between. The CDR3 protein is CASSPSGQTYEQYF. CDR3 bases: TGTGCCAGCAGCCCCAGTGGACAGACCTACGAGCAGTACTTC.

This clone showed up just once. The chain employs TRBV9 and TRBJ1-4; weak D call: TRBD1 (6 bases). The CDR3 sequence is 15 residues long. V was pared by 0 bases and J by 7 bases, with 13 bases between. Germline CDR1 SGDLS, CDR2 YYNGEE. The CDR3 DNA sequence: TGTGCCAGCAGCGTAGCGGAGGGGGTACGTGAAAAACTGTTTTTT. This codes for CASSVAEGVREKLFF.

The V and J genes are TRBV6-1 and TRBJ2-1; TRBD2 agrees at 8 bases. Germline-derived CDR1 and CDR2 are MNHNS and SASEGT. This CDR3 is built from 20 residues. Losses at the gene ends were 4 bases for V and 2 bases for J; bases not matched to a gene: 19. The CDR3 protein is CASSARGGGGLSSAYNEQFF. As DNA, the CDR3 is TGTGCCAGCAGTGCCCGGGGGGGCGGGGGCCTGAGTAGCGCCTACAATGAGCAGTTCTTC.

Worth noting for this clone: The sample has other DNA sequences that encode this CDR3 too. The chain is built from TRBV2 and TRBJ2-1; D gene unclear. Trimming removed 5 bases from V and 6 bases from J, with 5 bases in between. The germline gives CDR1 SNHLY, CDR2 FYNNEI. This CDR3 comprises 11 residues. CDR3 sequence (DNA): TGTGCCAGCAGTCAACGCAATGAGCAGTTCTTC. Residues: CASSQRNEQFF.

This chain connects TRBV28 to TRBJ2-5; tentatively, D is TRBD2 (5 bases). The CDR3 spans 14 residues. The V gene lost 2 bases and the J gene lost 5 bases, with 12 bases spanning the gap. Germline CDR1 and CDR2: MDHEN and SYDVKM. The CDR3 coding sequence is TGTGCCAGCAGTTTAGTACGGAGAGGGGAGACCCAGTACTTC. It translates to CASSLVRRGETQYF.

This rearrangement joins TRBV6-1 to TRBJ2-7; D gene ambiguous. The V gene's germline CDR1 is MNHNS and CDR2 SASEGT. The germline V and J ends were trimmed by 7 bases and 1 base, with 14 bases remaining between them. This CDR3 region has 14 residues. As DNA, the CDR3 is TGTGCCAGCAAAATCGGGCCCACTTCCTACGAGCAGTACTTC. Translation gives CASKIGPTSYEQYF.

The chain is built from TRBV6-1 and TRBJ1-6, with 7 nucleotides matching TRBD1. The trim removed 10 bases at V and 10 bases at J, leaving 7 bases unmatched. Germline CDR1 and CDR2: MNHNS and SASEGT. This CDR3 has 12 amino acids. The CDR3 spells CATTGDQSPLHF. CDR3 sequence (DNA): TGTGCCACAACAGGGGATCAATCACCCCTCCACTTT.

This sequence joins TRBV9 and TRBJ2-7, with a tentative D call TRBD1 (6 bases). The V gene's germline CDR1 is SGDLS and CDR2 YYNGEE. Trimming left V 8 bases short and J 3 bases short, with 15 bases between. This CDR3 contains 13 residues. CDR3 nucleotide sequence: TGTGCCAGTGGACCGGGACAACACTACGAGCAGTACTTC. This gives the protein CASGPGQHYEQYF.

The chain joins TRBV2 to TRBJ2-7; D uncertain. V was shortened by 3 bases and J by 3 bases, with 12 bases between the two germline ends. This CDR3 has 14 residues. Per the germline V gene, CDR1 is SNHLY and CDR2 is FYNNEI. The CDR3 reads CASSDFGLNYEQYF. CDR3 sequence (DNA): TGTGCCAGCAGTGATTTCGGGCTCAACTACGAGCAGTACTTC.

The chain links TRBV10-1 to TRBJ2-3; 9 positions match TRBD1. Germline V gene data show CDR1 as WNHNN and CDR2 as SYGVQD (reference sequence). Trimming at V came to 5 bases and at J to 6 bases, leaving 3 bases not matched to a gene. This CDR3 has 13 amino acids. The CDR3 DNA is TGCGCCAGCAGTACAGGGGGCGCCGATACGCAGTATTTT. It encodes CASSTGGADTQYF.

Remarks on this clone: The same CDR3 can be traced to other DNA sequences in this sample. The V call is TRBV25-1, the J call TRBJ2-3, with unresolved D. The CDR3 spans 11 residues. The V end was cut by 8 bases, the J end by 5 bases, with 8 bases between. Germline V gene lookup returns CDR1 MGHDK and CDR2 SYGVNS. Here the CDR3 reads CASRVGDTQYF. CDR3 nucleotide sequence: TGTGCCAGCCGGGTCGGAGATACGCAGTATTTT.

The chain employs TRBV29-1 and TRBJ2-4, with TRBD2 identical over 9 bases. The CDR3 has 16 amino acids. CDR1 and CDR2 (germline): SQVTM, ANQGSEA. Losses at the gene ends were 7 bases for V and 7 bases for J; bases not matched to a gene: 17. The CDR3 DNA reads TGCAGCGCCGAAGCGGTCGGTAGCGGGAGAGGGAACATTCAGTACTTC. Encoded protein: CSAEAVGSGRGNIQYF.

The chain links TRBV5-1 to TRBJ1-1; possible D gene TRBD1, 6 bases. Trimming took 3 bases from V and 4 from J, leaving 13 bases between them. The CDR3 spans 14 residues. Germline loops: CDR1 SGHRS, CDR2 YFSETQ. CDR3 protein: CASSSQGWGTEAFF. The CDR3 bases are TGCGCCAGCAGCTCACAGGGATGGGGCACTGAAGCTTTCTTT.

The chain's CDR3 is CASSLMGARNYGYTF. For the CDR3, the DNA is TGTGCCAGCAGCTTGATGGGGGCGCGGAACTATGGCTACACCTTC. The chain has TRBV5-6 and TRBJ1-2; maybe TRBD1 (6 bases). CDR1 and CDR2 (germline): SGHDT, YYEEEE. Trimming left V 1 base short and J 2 bases short, with 12 bases between. CDR3 length: 15 amino acids. Combining the CDR3 with reference TRBV5-6 and TRBJ1-2 gives the whole variable domain DAGVTQSPTHLIKTRGQQVTLRCSPKSGHDTVSWYQQALGQGPQFIFQYYEEEERQRGNFPDRFSGHQFPNYSSELNVNALLLGDSALYLCASSLMGARNYGYTFGSGTRLTVV.

The chain links TRBV13 to TRBJ1-1; D uncertain. Germline assignment: CDR1 PRHDT and CDR2 FYEKMQ (reference sequence). This CDR3 contains 15 residues. Trimming removed 0 bases from V and 1 base from J, with 9 bases in between. Here the CDR3 reads CASSLGRAGNTEAFF. CDR3 DNA: TGTGCCAGCAGCTTAGGCCGGGCGGGGAACACTGAAGCTTTCTTT. Full variable domain (missing parts from reference TRBV13 and TRBJ1-1): AAGVIQSPRHLIKEKRETATLKCYPIPRHDTVYWYQQGPGQDPQFLISFYEKMQSDKGSIPDRFSAQQFSDYHSELNMSSLELGDSALYFCASSLGRAGNTEAFFGQGTRLTVV.

This chain joins TRBV6-1 and TRBJ2-3, with 8 bases lining up with TRBD2. Germline lookup yields CDR1 MNHNS and CDR2 SASEGT. V shed 5 bases and J 4 bases; nucleotides not matched to a gene: 2. The CDR3 length is 13 residues. The CDR3 loop reads CASSRGGSDTQYF. Written as DNA, the CDR3 is TGTGCCAGCAGTCGGGGGGGGTCAGATACGCAGTATTTT.

About this clone itself: This specimen includes other DNA sequences encoding the same CDR3. The CDR3 DNA reads TGTGCCAGCAGTTTAGTCGGTCAGCCCCAGCATTTT. Protein sequence: CASSLVGQPQHF. The chain recombines TRBV28 with TRBJ1-5, with D unclear. The CDR3 is 12 amino acids. V dropped 2 bases and J dropped 6 bases, with 5 bases sitting between them. The germline CDR1 and CDR2 sequences are MDHEN and SYDVKM.